These 17 T cell receptor beta chains originate from one sample sequenced in a study of cytomegalovirus exposure and HLA in healthy donors. PCR amplification relied on 60 Vbeta primers (plus 13 Jbeta primers). Sequencing used immunoSEQ multiplex PCR; TCRdb keeps in-frame clones, though not all of them. This table holds 93,000 or so clones, roughly three quarters found once. The sequenced material came from PBMCs. The receptors shown here come from a man aged 50 to 59 in good health and CMV-seropositive.

This rearrangement joins TRBV29-1 to TRBJ2-5; a possible D gene is TRBD2 (5 bases). CDR3 length: 11 amino acids. Germline V CDR1 and CDR2: SQVTM, ANQGSEA. Trimming stripped 4 bases from V and 7 bases from J, with 10 bases between. CDR3 residues: CSVVEVGTQYF. The CDR3, as DNA: TGCAGCGTTGTGGAGGTGGGGACCCAGTACTTC. The variable domain in full, with the rest retrieved from reference TRBV29-1 and TRBJ2-5, is SAVISQKPSRDICQRGTSLTIQCQVDSQVTMMFWYRQQPGQSLTLIATANQGSEATYESGFVIDKFPISRPNLTFSTLTVSNMSPEDSSIYLCSVVEVGTQYFGPGTRLLVL.

This clone was detected only a few times. V gene TRBV6-6 combines with J gene TRBJ1-1; D is ambiguous. Germline V gene data show CDR1 as MNHNY and CDR2 as SVGAGI (reference sequence). The CDR3 spans 13 residues. V lost 8 bases to trimming and J lost 4 bases, with 14 bases between them. The CDR3 region has the DNA TGTGCCAGCTACATGGGAGGGAGCACTGAAGCTTTCTTT. It yields the protein CASYMGGSTEAFF.

This rearrangement joins TRBV19 to TRBJ2-1; D is perhaps TRBD1 (5 bases). V was shortened by 5 bases and J by 9 bases, with 20 bases between the two germline ends. The CDR3 runs to 15 residues. The germline CDR1 and CDR2 sequences are LNHDA and SQIVND (reference sequence). The CDR3 protein is CASSFRQPDFPEQFF. CDR3 nucleotides: TGTGCCAGTAGTTTTAGACAGCCTGATTTTCCTGAGCAGTTCTTC.

This sequence joins TRBV9 and TRBJ2-1, with D possibly matching TRBD2 (6 bases). Deletions cut 0 bases from V and 7 bases from J, with 20 bases between. The CDR3 runs 17 residues. The germline V gene encodes CDR1 SGDLS and CDR2 YYNGEE. This CDR3 reads CASSVGGTGASVNEQFF. The CDR3 coding sequence is TGTGCCAGCAGCGTAGGGGGTACGGGAGCCTCGGTAAATGAGCAGTTCTTC.

The V gene is TRBV19, the J gene TRBJ1-5; 7 nucleotides match TRBD1. Germline V CDR1 and CDR2: LNHDA, SQIVND (reference sequence). Trimming took 6 bases from V and 0 from J; bases not matched to a gene: 5. This CDR3 contains 15 residues. CDR3 protein: CASRGQTISNQPQHF. The DNA for the CDR3 is TGTGCCAGTAGGGGACAGACTATTAGCAATCAGCCCCAGCATTTT.

The chain recombines TRBV13 with TRBJ2-7, with 7 bases fitting TRBD2. This CDR3 comprises 15 residues. Per germline, CDR1 PRHDT and CDR2 FYEKMQ (reference sequence). V shed 7 bases, J shed 0 bases, and the junction held 9 bases outside the gene matches. CDR3 nucleotide sequence: TGTGCCAGCACCTCACGGCTAGCGGTCTCCTACGAGCAGTACTTC. This translates into CASTSRLAVSYEQYF.

The rearrangement uses TRBV27 and TRBJ2-1; 9 bases map to TRBD2. Per the germline V gene, CDR1 is MNHEY and CDR2 is SMNVEV (reference sequence). The junction had 8 bases not matched to a gene; V was cut back by 6 bases and J by 5 bases. The CDR3 runs 15 residues. CDR3 sequence: CASSLLAGPNNEQFF. CDR3 coding DNA: TGTGCCAGCAGCCTACTAGCGGGTCCCAACAATGAGCAGTTCTTC.

V is TRBV11-2 and J is TRBJ1-1; 10 bases agree with TRBD1. Germline lookup yields CDR1 SGHAT and CDR2 FQNNGV. This CDR3 has 18 amino acids. The V and J ends lost 2 bases and 6 bases, in that order; junction bases with no gene match: 15. CDR3 DNA sequence: TGTGCCAGCAGCTTATCCCTACAACCGGGACAGGGGTGGGCTGAAGCTTTCTTT. It encodes CASSLSLQPGQGWAEAFF.

J is TRBJ1-4 and V is TRBV2; D gene ambiguous. Trimming removed 8 bases from V and 0 bases from J, with 10 bases in between. The CDR3 loop spans 14 amino acids. CDR1 SNHLY and CDR2 FYNNEI come from the germline V gene. CDR3 in DNA: TGTGCCAGCGGGCAGGAATCAACTAATGAAAAACTGTTTTTT. The encoded protein is CASGQESTNEKLFF.

The genes are TRBV6-1 and TRBJ2-7; 10 bases match TRBD1. This CDR3 is 13 amino acids long. With 7 bases clipped from V and 6 bases from J, the junction kept 6 bases outside the gene matches. Germline V gene data show CDR1 as MNHNS and CDR2 as SASEGT. This chain's CDR3 is CASKRTGGSEQYF. CDR3 bases: TGTGCCAGCAAGCGGACAGGGGGTTCCGAGCAGTACTTC.

The chain carries TRBV10-1 and TRBJ2-1, with 9 positions matching TRBD1. From germline, CDR1 is WNHNN and CDR2 SYGVQD (reference sequence). The CDR3 runs 14 residues. The V gene end was trimmed by 6 bases and the J gene end by 4 bases; junction bases not matched to a gene: 4. The CDR3 loop reads CASSEDRGYNEQFF. The CDR3 DNA reads as TGCGCCAGCAGCGAGGACAGGGGTTACAATGAGCAGTTCTTC.

The V gene is TRBV7-2, the J gene TRBJ2-5; TRBD1 might be the D (5 bases). The germline V gene encodes CDR1 SGHTA and CDR2 FQGNSA. The CDR3 contains 14 residues. Between the trimmed V and J ends, which lost 7 bases and 2 bases, there was a span of 14 bases. CDR3 nucleotides: TGTGCCAGCAACCTAGACAGATTACAAGAGACCCAGTACTTC. It encodes CASNLDRLQETQYF.

The chain uses TRBV6-5 and TRBJ2-7; 13 bases map to TRBD2. Trimming at V came to 4 bases and at J to 6 bases, leaving 9 bases not matched to a gene. CDR1 is MNHEY, CDR2 SVGAGI, per germline. The CDR3 covers 16 residues. This chain's CDR3 is CASSSRLAGGMVEQYF. CDR3 coding DNA: TGTGCCAGCAGTTCCAGACTAGCGGGGGGAATGGTCGAGCAGTACTTC.

The chain is built from TRBV28 and TRBJ2-7; D possibly corresponds to TRBD2 (6 bases). This CDR3 is built from 15 residues. Trimming shortened V by 2 bases and J by 0 bases, and 11 bases separated the two germline ends. Germline CDR1 and CDR2: MDHEN and SYDVKM. CDR3 coding DNA: TGTGCCAGCAGTTTAATAGCGGTTATCTCCTACGAGCAGTACTTC. Protein product: CASSLIAVISYEQYF.

This clone showed up just a few times. A junction boundary mismatches the germline segment, possibly from a read error. The chain combines TRBV7-9 with TRBJ2-1; D could derive from TRBD1 or TRBD2 (6 bases each). The CDR3 runs 16 residues. Germline V CDR1 and CDR2: SEHNR, FQNEAQ (reference sequence). This CDR3 is CSSSLGGQGSYNEQFF. The CDR3 DNA is TGTTCCAGCAGCTTAGGGGGGCAGGGCTCCTACAATGAGCAGTTCTTC.

The rearrangement joins TRBV5-1 to TRBJ2-7; D not resolved. The CDR3 covers 13 residues. CDR1 is SGHRS and CDR2 is YFSETQ in the germline V gene. Trimming removed 2 bases at V and 1 base at J, with 7 bases between. In nucleotides, the CDR3 is TGCGCCAGCAGCTTTTCAGGTTCCTACGAGCAGTACTTC. It yields the protein CASSFSGSYEQYF.

The rearrangement uses TRBV6-1 and TRBJ2-7, with TRBD2 identical over 9 bases. V trimming: 4 bases; J trimming: 3 bases; junction bases outside the gene matches: 4. CDR3 length: 14 amino acids. In germline, CDR1 is MNHNS, CDR2 SASEGT. The CDR3 DNA reads as TGTGCCAGCAGTGGGGCGGGAGGGTTCTACGAGCAGTACTTC. Translation gives CASSGAGGFYEQYF.